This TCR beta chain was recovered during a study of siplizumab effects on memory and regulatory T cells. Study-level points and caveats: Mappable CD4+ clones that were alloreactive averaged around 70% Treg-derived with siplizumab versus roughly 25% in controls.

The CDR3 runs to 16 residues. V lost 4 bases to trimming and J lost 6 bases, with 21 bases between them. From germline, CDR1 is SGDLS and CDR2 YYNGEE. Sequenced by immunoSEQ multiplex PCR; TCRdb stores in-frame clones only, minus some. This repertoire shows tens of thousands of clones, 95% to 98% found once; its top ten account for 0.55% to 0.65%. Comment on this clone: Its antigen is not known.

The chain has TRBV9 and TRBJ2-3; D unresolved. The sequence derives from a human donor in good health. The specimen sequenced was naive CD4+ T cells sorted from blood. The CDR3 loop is CASSSHPVARTDTQYF. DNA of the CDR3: TGTGCCAGCAGCTCCCACCCCGTGGCGCGAACGGATACGCAGTATTTT.